Each of the 22 T cell receptor beta chains below was sequenced from the same sample in a study of yellow fever vaccine responses in identical twins. TCRdb fed the RT-PCR reads into MiXCR, producing one record per CDR3 protein. The sample contains roughly 18,000 distinct CDR3 sequences, roughly three fifths of which appear only once. The sequences come from T cells from blood (PBMCs), unsorted or a sorted subset (not recorded which), collected before or after yellow fever vaccination (not recorded which). Receptors originate from a woman between 18 and 29 years old who received the yellow fever vaccine.

The chain recombines TRBV29-1 with TRBJ1-1; no clear D. The CDR3 length is 12 residues. Germline V gene sequence: CDR1 SQVTM, CDR2 ANQGSEA. V shed 5 bases and J shed 3 bases, with 10 bases lying between them. CDR3 sequence (DNA): TGCAGCGTTAGGGATTCGGACACTGAAGCTTTCTTT. Its translation is CSVRDSDTEAFF.

The chain combines TRBV7-3 with TRBJ2-3; D is uncertain. CDR3 size: 13 residues. V was clipped by 5 bases and J by 0 bases, with 6 bases between them. Germline V gives CDR1 SGHTA, CDR2 FQGTGA. Here the CDR3 reads CASSMGSTDTQYF. Here the CDR3 DNA reads TGTGCCAGCAGCATGGGTAGCACAGATACGCAGTATTTT.

This clonotype has only a few counts. The chain has TRBV5-1 and TRBJ1-1, with D uncertain. CDR3 size: 15 residues. Germline CDR1 and CDR2: SGHRS and YFSETQ. Trimming cost V 0 bases and J 1 base, with 10 bases left between them. The CDR3 DNA follows: TGCGCCAGCAGCTTGGAGTCCGCAGCGAACACTGAAGCTTTCTTT. The encoded protein is CASSLESAANTEAFF.

The J gene is TRBJ1-2, the V gene TRBV7-9; 7 positions agree with TRBD1. The V gene end was trimmed by 4 bases and the J gene end by 7 bases; junction bases not matched to a gene: 6. The CDR3 length is 13 residues. The germline gives CDR1 SEHNR, CDR2 FQNEAQ (reference sequence). The DNA of the CDR3 is TGTGCCAGCAGCTCCCGGGACAGTTTTGGCTACACCTTC. It codes for CASSSRDSFGYTF.

V is TRBV11-3 and J is TRBJ1-5, with unresolved D. The V end was cut by 2 bases, the J end by 6 bases, with 11 bases between. From germline, CDR1 is SGHNT and CDR2 YENEEA. The length of the CDR3 is 14 residues. The CDR3 loop reads CASSLLGERQPQHF. The DNA for the CDR3 is TGTGCCAGCAGCTTATTGGGAGAACGTCAGCCCCAGCATTTT.

The V and J genes are TRBV7-1 and TRBJ2-3; D could derive from TRBD1 or TRBD2 (6 bases each). TRBV7-1 is reported as an ORF; its role is uncertain. The CDR3 loop spans 15 amino acids. Trimming removed 5 bases from V and 2 bases from J, with 14 bases in between. CDR3 region: CASSPGAGYTDTQYF. CDR3 nucleotides: TGTGCCAGCAGCCCGGGGGCAGGATACACAGATACGCAGTATTTT.

This clonotype was observed once. This chain uses TRBV24-1 with TRBJ2-1, with 9 bases aligning to TRBD2. There are 14 residues in the CDR3. CDR1 and CDR2 (germline): KGHDR, SFDVKD. The ends lost 5 bases at V and 6 bases at J; junction bases unmatched: 4. The CDR3, as DNA: TGTGCCACCAGTGGGCGGGAGGGTCGCAATGAGCAGTTCTTC. Translation: CATSGREGRNEQFF.

This chain joins TRBV11-2 and TRBJ2-7; no clear D gene. V lost 1 base and J 2 bases, leaving 12 bases between the germline ends. The CDR3 is 15 residues long. Germline CDR1 is SGHAT and CDR2 is FQNNGV. For the CDR3, the DNA is TGTGCCAGCAGCTTAGTAAGCCAGGCTCCCTACGAGCAGTACGTC. It is translated as CASSLVSQAPYEQYV.

The rearrangement links TRBV10-3 to TRBJ1-1, with 8 bases aligning to TRBD1. The germline gives CDR1 ENHRY, CDR2 SYGVKD. V dropped 6 bases and J dropped 4; count of bases not matched to a gene: 7. The CDR3 has 14 residues. This CDR3 is CAISSGQGGTEAFF. CDR3 DNA: TGTGCCATCAGCTCTGGACAGGGTGGCACTGAAGCTTTCTTT.

This rearrangement joins TRBV27 to TRBJ2-1; 8 positions agree with TRBD1. Germline values: CDR1 MNHEY, CDR2 SMNVEV (reference sequence). CDR3 length: 14 amino acids. The J segment lost 6 bases and the V segment lost 3 bases, leaving 4 bases of the junction unmatched. The CDR3 reads CASSLRQGANEQFF. The CDR3, as DNA: TGTGCCAGCAGTTTGCGCCAGGGGGCCAATGAGCAGTTCTTC.

This clonotype was counted only a few times. This rearrangement joins TRBV20-1 to TRBJ1-5; no clear D. The CDR3 has 13 amino acids. Per germline, CDR1 DFQATT and CDR2 SNEGSKA (reference sequence). V lost 5 bases and J lost 6, with 14 bases in between. In DNA form, the CDR3 reads TGCAGTGCTCGCCCTGAGACTAGTCAGCCCCAGCATTTT. This encodes CSARPETSQPQHF.

This clonotype was seen a single time. This rearrangement joins TRBV9 to TRBJ2-6; 8 nucleotides align to TRBD1. Germline V lookup: CDR1 SGDLS, CDR2 YYNGEE. This CDR3 is built from 18 residues. V lost 4 bases to trimming and J lost 3 bases; unmatched junction nucleotides: 12. In nucleotides, the CDR3 is TGTGCCAGCAGCTCCCGGACAGGGAAAAGTGGTGGGGCCAACGTCCTGACTTTC. Translating gives CASSSRTGKSGGANVLTF.

The rearrangement joins TRBV11-1 to TRBJ1-1, with 9 bases aligning to TRBD1. This CDR3 has 18 residues. With 0 bases clipped from V and 0 bases from J, the junction kept 8 bases outside the gene matches. Germline-derived CDR1 and CDR2 are SGHAT and FQDESV (reference sequence). Written as DNA, the CDR3 is TGTGCCAGCAGCTTAGCGACCCGGGACAGGGTGCTGAACACTGAAGCTTTCTTT. Translated: CASSLATRDRVLNTEAFF.

The table lists this clonotype with a few counts. The V and J genes are TRBV4-1 and TRBJ1-1; 8 positions agree with TRBD1. This CDR3 has 15 amino acids. Germline lookup yields CDR1 MGHRA and CDR2 YSYEKL. J was trimmed by 3 bases and V by 2 bases; bases with no gene match: 5. The CDR3 DNA sequence: TGCGCCAGCAGCCAACCCGGGACAGGAGACACTGAAGCTTTCTTT. Translating it yields CASSQPGTGDTEAFF.

The chain links TRBV2 to TRBJ1-5; tentatively, D is TRBD1 (5 bases). This CDR3 is 13 amino acids long. The germline gives CDR1 SNHLY, CDR2 FYNNEI. V dropped 5 bases and J dropped 4 bases, with 9 bases sitting between them. In nucleotides, the CDR3 is TGTGCCAGCAGTAAGGAGGGGAATCAGCCCCAGCATTTT. Translating gives CASSKEGNQPQHF. Looking up the rest from reference TRBV2 and TRBJ1-5 gives the full variable domain: EPEVTQTPSHQVTQMGQEVILRCVPISNHLYFYWYRQILGQKVEFLVSFYNNEISEKSEIFDDQFSVERPDGSNFTLKIRSTKLEDSAMYFCASSKEGNQPQHFGDGTRLSIL.

V and J are TRBV6-2 or TRBV6-3 and TRBJ1-2; 11 nucleotides agree with TRBD1. Germline V gene lookup returns CDR1 MNHEY and CDR2 SVGEGT. This CDR3 region has 16 residues. With 2 bases clipped from V and 5 bases from J, the junction kept 7 bases outside the gene matches. The CDR3 is CASSYPMDRGLYGYTF. The CDR3 DNA reads as TGTGCCAGCAGTTACCCTATGGACAGGGGGCTTTATGGCTACACCTTC.

The chain links TRBV11-3 to TRBJ2-1; TRBD2 agrees at 11 bases. J gave up 5 bases and V 1 base, and 7 bases lay outside the gene matches. This CDR3 contains 17 residues. From germline, CDR1 is SGHNT and CDR2 YENEEA. The CDR3 here is CASSLVAGGPGNNEQFF. The CDR3 DNA reads TGTGCCAGCAGCTTAGTAGCGGGAGGGCCGGGGAACAATGAGCAGTTCTTC.

The chain is built from TRBV5-1 and TRBJ2-1, with 7 positions matching TRBD1. This CDR3 comprises 15 residues. The V segment lost 2 bases and the J segment 8 bases; nucleotides outside the gene matches: 10. Germline values: CDR1 SGHRS, CDR2 YFSETQ. The CDR3 reads CASSFTGASGDEQFF. In nucleotides, the CDR3 is TGCGCCAGCAGCTTTACAGGGGCCTCCGGGGATGAGCAGTTCTTC. The entire variable domain, with the rest obtained from reference TRBV5-1 and TRBJ2-1, is as follows: KAGVTQTPRYLIKTRGQQVTLSCSPISGHRSVSWYQQTPGQGLQFLFEYFSETQRNKGNFPGRFSGRQFSNSRSEMNVSTLELGDSALYLCASSFTGASGDEQFFGPGTRLTVL.

The rearrangement uses TRBV27 and TRBJ2-1; D perhaps matches TRBD1 (5 bases). The CDR3 consists of 15 residues. Germline CDR1 MNHEY, CDR2 SMNVEV (reference sequence). Trimming shortened V by 3 bases and J by 7 bases, and 16 bases separated the two germline ends. The CDR3: CASSFLLGPGNEQFF. For the CDR3, the DNA is TGTGCCAGCAGTTTCCTACTGGGCCCAGGGAATGAGCAGTTCTTC.

The V and J genes are TRBV13 and TRBJ2-4; D is possibly TRBD1 (5 bases). V was trimmed by 6 bases and J by 0 bases, leaving 15 bases between them. The CDR3 covers 16 residues. Germline CDR1 is PRHDT and CDR2 is FYEKMQ (reference sequence). The CDR3 region has the DNA TGTGCCAGCAGACAGGCCCAGACACTAGCCAAAAACATTCAGTACTTC. Its translation: CASRQAQTLAKNIQYF.

This clonotype has a handful of counts. The CDR3 nucleotides read TGTGCCACCGGGGGGTACAATGAGCAGTTCTTC. Protein sequence: CATGGYNEQFF. V gene TRBV10-3 combines with J gene TRBJ2-1; 7 bases match TRBD2. The CDR3 sequence is 11 residues long. V was clipped by 10 bases and J by 4 bases; unmatched bases: 1. Germline V gene data show CDR1 as ENHRY and CDR2 as SYGVKD.

V usage is TRBV11-1 and J usage is TRBJ2-3; D may be TRBD2 (5 bases). V gave up 4 bases and J gave up 4 bases, with 21 bases separating them. Germline lookup yields CDR1 SGHAT and CDR2 FQDESV (reference sequence). The CDR3 spans 17 residues. This CDR3 is CASSSRAGGLRPDTQYF. In DNA, the CDR3 is TGTGCCAGCAGCTCCCGGGCTGGCGGGTTGAGGCCAGATACGCAGTATTTT.